The rows below give T cell receptor beta chains drawn from one sample of a study of T-cell reconstitution after alpha-beta-depleted transplantation in children. TCRdb reanalysed the PCR reads using MiXCR and keeps one entry per CDR3 protein. The sample has some 290,000 distinct CDR3 sequences, over 8% seen once. Source: PBMCs from the stem cell graft donor, taken from the stem cell graft. The receptors were gathered from a human donor who donated a stem cell graft to a child with SCID. Each CDR3 is given with its conserved first and last residue. Fields, in order: J gene, CDR3 length, V gene, CDR3 protein.

>TRBJ2-7|17|TRBV7-2
CASSATYSRGRTYEQYF
>TRBJ2-7|15|TRBV15
CATSQVGQGSHEQYF
>TRBJ2-3|15|TRBV11-1
CASSVGTSGLDTQYF
>TRBJ2-5|14|TRBV25-1
CASSAGGPQETQYF
>TRBJ1-3|13|TRBV12-3/TRBV12-4
CASSFGSGNTIYF
>TRBJ1-1|15|TRBV15
CATSRGQEFNTEAFF
>TRBJ1-2|16|TRBV5-1
CASSLGQSLFNYGYTF
>TRBJ2-1|13|TRBV6-5
CASMGAVGNEQFF
>TRBJ2-6|15|TRBV12-3/TRBV12-4
CASSLRSQRANVLTF
>TRBJ2-1|14|TRBV12-3/TRBV12-4
CASSIRQGGSEQFF
>TRBJ1-5|14|TRBV6-5
CASSYGQSNQPQHF
>TRBJ1-2|13|TRBV10-3
CAISESDGYGYTF
>TRBJ2-1|13|TRBV4-1
CASGRSYYNEQFF
>TRBJ2-5|12|TRBV29-1
CSVEEGGSAQYF
>TRBJ2-3|16|TRBV13
CASSYLTSGGADTQYF
>TRBJ1-1|13|TRBV7-3
CASSSEGSTEAFF
>TRBJ1-5|13|TRBV7-2
CASSFSDNQPQHF
>TRBJ2-5|13|TRBV19
CASGRGYRETQYF
>TRBJ2-1|15|TRBV7-9
CASSRLAGALGEQFF
>TRBJ2-1|14|TRBV7-7
CASSLSTGYNEQFF
>TRBJ1-5|15|TRBV12-3/TRBV12-4
CASSGGTASNQPQHF
>TRBJ1-1|15|TRBV20-1
CSARTGSGVNTEAFF